One sample yielded the 12 T cell receptor beta chains listed below, sequenced in a study of shared clonotypes between healthy human individuals. The repertoire was sequenced with immunoSEQ multiplex PCR; TCRdb's copy has only in-frame clones and lacks some. The sample yields millions of clones, just over 90% seen once. Sequences were obtained from naive CD4+ T cells sorted from blood. Regarding subset: CD45RA+ positively selected. All receptors come from a man aged 18 to 29 in good health.

The chain uses TRBV19 and TRBJ2-5; 9 nucleotides agree with TRBD1. V was clipped by 4 bases and J by 4 bases; unmatched bases: 4. The V gene's germline CDR1 is LNHDA and CDR2 SQIVND (reference sequence). The CDR3 totals 14 residues. The CDR3 nucleotides are TGTGCCAGTAGTAGGACAGGGGTTGGAGAGACCCAGTACTTC. Encoded protein: CASSRTGVGETQYF.

The chain links TRBV9 to TRBJ1-2; no firm D call. The ends were cut back, 0 bases at V and 8 bases at J, with 11 bases in the middle. Germline values: CDR1 SGDLS, CDR2 YYNGEE. CDR3 length: 13 residues. DNA of the CDR3: TGTGCCAGCAGCGTAGACGGGGAAGGCGGCTACACCTTC. Protein: CASSVDGEGGYTF. The full variable domain, with the rest looked up from reference TRBV9 and TRBJ1-2, is DSGVTQTPKHLITATGQRVTLRCSPRSGDLSVYWYQQSLDQGLQFLIQYYNGEERAKGNILERFSAQQFPDLHSELNLSSLELGDSALYFCASSVDGEGGYTFGSGTRLTVV.

The chain uses TRBV2 and TRBJ1-6, with D possibly matching TRBD1 (6 bases). Germline V lookup: CDR1 SNHLY, CDR2 FYNNEI. V was shortened by 2 bases and J by 5 bases, with 7 bases between the two germline ends. The CDR3 has 14 residues. In DNA, the CDR3 is TGTGCCAGCAGTGAACAGGGGAATAATTCACCCCTCCACTTT. It specifies CASSEQGNNSPLHF.

A remark on this clone: The sample contains more than one DNA sequence encoding this CDR3. The chain joins TRBV6-5 to TRBJ2-1, with D possibly called TRBD1 or TRBD2 (5 bases each). The CDR3 has 12 amino acids. Germline lookup yields CDR1 MNHEY and CDR2 SVGAGI. The V end lost 3 bases, the J end lost 7 bases, and 7 bases lay between the germline ends. The CDR3, as DNA: TGTGCCAGCAGTTATGAGGGGAATGAGCAGTTCTTC. Translated, it gives CASSYEGNEQFF.

V is TRBV27 and J is TRBJ2-1; 8 bases are a match to TRBD1. CDR1 and CDR2 (germline): MNHEY, SMNVEV (reference sequence). After removal of 2 bases from V and 0 bases from J, the junction contained 9 bases not matched to a gene. This CDR3 spans 18 amino acids. Written as DNA, the CDR3 is TGTGCCAGCAGTTTAGAAAACAACAGGGGGAGCTCCTACAATGAGCAGTTCTTC. Protein sequence: CASSLENNRGSSYNEQFF.

A remark on this clone: This CDR3 is also generated by other DNA sequences in the sample. The chain recombines TRBV10-3 with TRBJ1-3; TRBD1 might be the D (5 bases). Per the germline V gene, CDR1 is ENHRY and CDR2 is SYGVKD. V lost 10 bases, J lost 0 bases, and 7 bases lay in between. The CDR3 sequence is 12 residues long. Here the CDR3 DNA reads TGTGCCACCCAGGGCTCTGGAAACACCATATATTTT. Translated, it gives CATQGSGNTIYF.

The chain uses TRBV5-6 and TRBJ2-1; 12 positions agree with TRBD2. Germline-derived CDR1 and CDR2 are SGHDT and YYEEEE. J was trimmed by 8 bases and V by 4 bases; bases with no gene match: 10. This CDR3 has 16 residues. CDR3 sequence (DNA): TGTGCCAGCAGCCGGACTAGCGGGGTGGGTTGGGATGAGCAGTTCTTC. It codes for CASSRTSGVGWDEQFF.

The chain employs TRBV28 and TRBJ2-7; a weak D match, TRBD1 (6 bases). Germline-derived CDR1 and CDR2 are MDHEN and SYDVKM. V dropped 2 bases and J dropped 3 bases, with 14 bases sitting between them. The CDR3 totals 15 residues. This chain's CDR3 is CASSLVRGPLYEQYF. The CDR3 nucleotides are TGTGCCAGCAGTTTAGTCAGGGGTCCCCTCTACGAGCAGTACTTC.

In this sample, this clone turned up once. This chain's CDR3 is CASTSGQETLGQPQHF. In nucleotides, the CDR3 is TGTGCCAGTACCTCGGGACAGGAGACACTGGGACAGCCCCAGCATTTT. The chain is built from TRBV19 and TRBJ1-5, with 8 bases identical to TRBD1. The CDR3 is 16 amino acids. Germline V gene lookup returns CDR1 LNHDA and CDR2 SQIVND (reference sequence). V was clipped by 7 bases and J by 7 bases; unmatched bases: 15.

The chain has TRBV18 and TRBJ1-2, with 7 bases matching TRBD1. Trimming cost V 6 bases and J 4 bases; bases outside gene matches: 8. This CDR3 contains 14 residues. Germline CDR1 KGHSH, CDR2 LQKENI. The CDR3 sequence is CASSLSGTAYGYTF. CDR3 bases: TGTGCCAGCTCCCTCTCCGGGACAGCCTATGGCTACACCTTC.

The CDR3 coding sequence is TGTGCCAGCAGCTTAGGAGCATCACGGGGAGGAAACACCATATATTTT. Protein product: CASSLGASRGGNTIYF. The chain combines TRBV13 with TRBJ1-3; D not certain. CDR1 and CDR2 from the germline V gene are PRHDT and FYEKMQ (reference sequence). CDR3 length: 16 amino acids. Trimming left V 0 bases short and J 4 bases short, with 13 bases between.

This chain uses TRBV30 with TRBJ2-7; D possibly corresponds to TRBD2 (5 bases). With 4 bases removed from V and 5 bases from J, the gap between germline ends came to 18 bases. This CDR3 is built from 14 residues. Germline CDR1 GTSNPN, CDR2 SVGIG (reference sequence). This CDR3 is CAWNPRSARDEQYF. As DNA, the CDR3 is TGTGCCTGGAACCCCCGATCCGCGCGGGACGAGCAGTACTTC.